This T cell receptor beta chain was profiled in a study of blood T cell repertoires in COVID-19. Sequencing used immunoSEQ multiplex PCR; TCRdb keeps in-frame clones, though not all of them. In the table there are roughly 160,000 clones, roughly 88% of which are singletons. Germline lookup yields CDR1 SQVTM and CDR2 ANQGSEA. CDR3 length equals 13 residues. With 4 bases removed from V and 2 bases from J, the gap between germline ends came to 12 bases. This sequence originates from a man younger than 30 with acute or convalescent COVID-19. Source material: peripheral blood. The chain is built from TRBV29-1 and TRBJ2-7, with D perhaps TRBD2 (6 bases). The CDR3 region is CSVGGSGTYEQYF. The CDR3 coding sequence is TGCAGCGTTGGGGGTAGCGGTACCTACGAGCAGTACTTC.